Listed below are T cell receptor beta chains from one sample, sequenced in a study of cytomegalovirus exposure and HLA in healthy donors. Generated by immunoSEQ multiplex PCR, the TCRdb table keeps only in-frame clones and is missing some. Of roughly 160,000 clones in the sample, over 70% were seen once. Material: PBMCs. Receptors originate from a woman aged 50 to 65 in good health and CMV-seropositive. The CDR3 runs from the conserved cysteine through the conserved F or W. Each record gives: J gene, clone size, V gene, D gene, CDR3 DNA, CDR3 protein. D genes are given only for firm matches. Clone size is shown for a subset of rows, as once, few, many or a class of expanded clone.

>TRBJ2-7|.|TRBV19|.
TGTGCCAGTCAGAGCAGCGGGTTGCTATCCTACGAGCAGTACTTC
CASQSSGLLSYEQYF
>TRBJ1-4|.|TRBV10-3|TRBD1
TGTGCCATCAGTGAGTCAGGGGGACAGGGCCCGGGAGGTGAAAAACTGTTTTTT
CAISESGGQGPGGEKLFF
>TRBJ2-5|.|TRBV9|TRBD2
TGTGCCAGCAGCGTTTCCCCTAGCGGGAAGGAGACCCAGTACTTC
CASSVSPSGKETQYF
>TRBJ2-7|.|TRBV2|.
TGTGCCAGCAGTGGACCGGAGGGTTACGACTCCTACGAGCAGTACTTC
CASSGPEGYDSYEQYF
>TRBJ1-1|once|TRBV11-2|TRBD1
TGTGCCAGCAGCTTCACAGGGGGCTGGGGTAACACTGAAGCTTTCTTT
CASSFTGGWGNTEAFF
>TRBJ2-2|.|TRBV7-9|TRBD2
TGTGCCAGCAGCCCCCCGGCGGGAGCGACCGGGGAGCTGTTTTTT
CASSPPAGATGELFF
>TRBJ2-7|.|TRBV5-1|TRBD1
TGCGCCAGCAGCTTGGCGGGACAGGGCGCCTACGAGCAGTACTTC
CASSLAGQGAYEQYF
>TRBJ1-1|.|TRBV6-1|.
TGTGCCAGCAGTGAGACGGGGAACACTGAAGCTTTCTTT
CASSETGNTEAFF
>TRBJ2-7|.|TRBV18|TRBD2
TGTGCCAGCTCACCAGGAAGCGGGAGGGACGAGCAGTACTTC
CASSPGSGRDEQYF
>TRBJ1-3|.|TRBV4-1|TRBD1
TGCGCCAGCACTCCCGGAGGAGGGGGCAACACCATATATTTT
CASTPGGGGNTIYF
>TRBJ1-2|.|TRBV7-9|TRBD1
TGTGCCAGCAGCTCTGCCTGGACAGGGCACTATGGCTACACCTTC
CASSSAWTGHYGYTF
>TRBJ2-7|.|TRBV30|TRBD2
TGTGCCTGGAGTGCCGGGACTAGCGGCAACGAGCAGTACTTC
CAWSAGTSGNEQYF
>TRBJ2-1|.|TRBV30|TRBD2
TGTGCCTGGAGCCGACTAGCGGGGAGCTACAATGAGCAGTTCTTC
CAWSRLAGSYNEQFF
>TRBJ1-4|.|TRBV25-1|.
TGTGCCAGCAGTGAATGGGGGGGACCTAATGAAAAACTGTTTTTT
CASSEWGGPNEKLFF
>TRBJ2-7|.|TRBV28|TRBD2
TGTGCCAGCAGTTTGGCGGGAGACTTCGGCGAGCAGTACTTC
CASSLAGDFGEQYF
>TRBJ2-2|.|TRBV5-6|TRBD2
TGTGCCAGCAGCTGGGGCACGGGGGGGAACACCGGGGAGCTGTTTTTT
CASSWGTGGNTGELFF
>TRBJ2-3|.|TRBV11-2|.
TGTGCCAGCAGCTTAGGTGGGGGACACAGCACAGATACGCAGTATTTT
CASSLGGGHSTDTQYF
>TRBJ2-1|.|TRBV25-1|.
TGTGCCAGCAGTGTGCCAACAAAGTACAATGAGCAGTTCTTC
CASSVPTKYNEQFF
>TRBJ2-7|.|TRBV7-2|.
TGTGCCAGCAGCCGAGTCAACTACGAGCAGTACTTC
CASSRVNYEQYF
>TRBJ1-2|.|TRBV19|TRBD1
TGTGCCAGTACCCTGACAGGGGGCAGGGCGGGAGGCTACACCTTC
CASTLTGGRAGGYTF
>TRBJ1-5|.|TRBV6-6|.
TGTGCCAGCAGGCCACGACAGAGCAATCAGCCCCAGCATTTT
CASRPRQSNQPQHF
>TRBJ1-2|.|TRBV10-3|.
TGTGCCATCAACTTAGGGGGGGCTAACTATGGCTACACCTTC
CAINLGGANYGYTF
>TRBJ2-7|.|TRBV11-2|.
TGTGCCAGCAGCTTCGGGCTAGCTGGGTTGTCCTACGAGCAGTACTTC
CASSFGLAGLSYEQYF
>TRBJ2-5|.|TRBV2|TRBD1
TGTGCCAGCAAACCTTCCGGGACAGGTGGGGAGACCCAGTACTTC
CASKPSGTGGETQYF
>TRBJ1-4|.|TRBV19|.
TGTGCCAGTAGTAACCCACAGCGGGGATCCGAAAAACTGTTTTTT
CASSNPQRGSEKLFF
>TRBJ1-4|.|TRBV6-5|TRBD1
TGTGCCAGCAGGGACAGGATTAATGAAAAACTGTTTTTT
CASRDRINEKLFF
>TRBJ1-2|once|TRBV25-1|.
TGTGCCAGCAGTGAATGGTCAGCTAACTATGGCTACACCTTC
CASSEWSANYGYTF
>TRBJ2-7|.|TRBV6-5|TRBD1
TGTGCCAGCAGACAGGGGGCCTACGAGCAGTACTTC
CASRQGAYEQYF
>TRBJ1-1|.|TRBV6-1|.
TGTGCCAGCCGTGAAGGGGCCCTGAACACTGAAGCTTTCTTT
CASREGALNTEAFF
>TRBJ1-2|.|TRBV6-1|.
TGTGCCAGCAGTGAAGGGGCAGGGTTGCGAGCTAACTATGGCTACACCTTC
CASSEGAGLRANYGYTF
>TRBJ1-2|.|TRBV27|.
TGTGCCAGCAGTTGGGGCCTGCAGAGTATCGGCTACACCTTC
CASSWGLQSIGYTF
>TRBJ1-6|.|TRBV10-3|TRBD1
TGTGCCATCAGTGACAGGGGGGAAAATTCACCCCTCCACTTT
CAISDRGENSPLHF
>TRBJ1-1|.|TRBV5-1|.
TGCGCCAGCAGCGTCCTCTCCCGGGACACTGAAGCTTTCTTT
CASSVLSRDTEAFF
>TRBJ2-5|.|TRBV7-2|TRBD2
TGTGCCAGCAGCTTAAGTCGGCTAGCGGGGGGGACCCAGTACTTC
CASSLSRLAGGTQYF
>TRBJ1-1|.|TRBV5-1|.
TGCGCCAGCAGCCCCCTGGCCGGAGGGAACACTGAAGCTTTCTTT
CASSPLAGGNTEAFF
>TRBJ2-3|.|TRBV7-2|.
TGTGCCAGCAGCTCGGTTGTATCAAGTGCCACAGATACGCAGTATTTT
CASSSVVSSATDTQYF
>TRBJ2-2|.|TRBV7-2|.
TGTGCCAGCAGCTTAAACGGGGGAGAGGCCGGGGAGCTGTTTTTT
CASSLNGGEAGELFF
>TRBJ1-2|.|TRBV2|.
TGTGCCAGCCTGACACTCAACTATGGCTACACCTTC
CASLTLNYGYTF
>TRBJ2-5|.|TRBV10-3|.
TGTGCCACCATGGACAGCCAAGAGACCCAGTACTTC
CATMDSQETQYF
>TRBJ2-1|.|TRBV7-9|TRBD1
TGTGCCAGCAGCCGGGGACAGTACAATGAGCAGTTCTTC
CASSRGQYNEQFF
>TRBJ2-3|.|TRBV2|.
TGTGCCAGCAGTGGTGGAGGGACAGGCACAGATACGCAGTATTTT
CASSGGGTGTDTQYF
>TRBJ1-2|.|TRBV7-2|TRBD1
TGTGCCAGCAGCTTAGGAGGGGGACAGGGGGCCGGAGTCTATGGCTACACCTTC
CASSLGGGQGAGVYGYTF
>TRBJ1-1|.|TRBV6-5|TRBD1
TGTGCCAGCAGTTACTACTCACAGGGGCCGAACACTGAAGCTTTCTTT
CASSYYSQGPNTEAFF
>TRBJ1-1|.|TRBV30|.
TGTGCCTGGAGGCCTGGCCGGGTCAGGGGATTTGTGGGTGGCACTGAAGCTTTCTTT
CAWRPGRVRGFVGGTEAFF
>TRBJ2-1|.|TRBV14|.
TGTGCCAGCAGCCCCCTGGGCCCCACCAATGAGCAGTTCTTC
CASSPLGPTNEQFF
>TRBJ2-7|few|TRBV27|.
TGTGCCAGCAGTTTAAAAGCAGGGCCTACTTACGAGCAGTACTTC
CASSLKAGPTYEQYF
>TRBJ2-5|.|TRBV14|.
TGTGCCAGCAGCCCCGCTACGGGTATCCACCAAGAGACCCAGTACTTC
CASSPATGIHQETQYF
>TRBJ2-5|.|TRBV9|.
TGTGCCAGCAGCGTAGGATCCAATCTAGCTGGGGAGACCCAGTACTTC
CASSVGSNLAGETQYF
>TRBJ2-3|.|TRBV7-2|TRBD2
TGTGCCAGCAGCCCAGCGGGGGGGGTCACAGATACGCAGTATTTT
CASSPAGGVTDTQYF
>TRBJ2-7|.|TRBV4-3|.
TGCGCCAGCAGCCAAGTCGGGCTAGCTGCCTACGAGCAGTACTTC
CASSQVGLAAYEQYF
>TRBJ2-1|.|TRBV19|TRBD1
TGTGCCAGTAGCCGCCAGGCAGGGGGCACCCCCTACAATGAGCAGTTCTTC
CASSRQAGGTPYNEQFF
>TRBJ2-3|.|TRBV6-5|.
TGTGCCAGCAGTTACCCGACACTTGATACGCAGTATTTT
CASSYPTLDTQYF
>TRBJ2-3|.|TRBV4-3|.
TGCGCCAGCAGCCCCGGACGGGCGACAGTCACTAGCACAGATACGCAGTATTTT
CASSPGRATVTSTDTQYF
>TRBJ2-3|.|TRBV6-5|.
TGTGCCAGCAGTTTCGCGGGATTATTCACAGATACGCAGTATTTT
CASSFAGLFTDTQYF
>TRBJ2-1|.|TRBV5-1|TRBD1
TGCGCCAGCAGCCCGGGACAGCTCTCCTACAATGAGCAGTTCTTC
CASSPGQLSYNEQFF